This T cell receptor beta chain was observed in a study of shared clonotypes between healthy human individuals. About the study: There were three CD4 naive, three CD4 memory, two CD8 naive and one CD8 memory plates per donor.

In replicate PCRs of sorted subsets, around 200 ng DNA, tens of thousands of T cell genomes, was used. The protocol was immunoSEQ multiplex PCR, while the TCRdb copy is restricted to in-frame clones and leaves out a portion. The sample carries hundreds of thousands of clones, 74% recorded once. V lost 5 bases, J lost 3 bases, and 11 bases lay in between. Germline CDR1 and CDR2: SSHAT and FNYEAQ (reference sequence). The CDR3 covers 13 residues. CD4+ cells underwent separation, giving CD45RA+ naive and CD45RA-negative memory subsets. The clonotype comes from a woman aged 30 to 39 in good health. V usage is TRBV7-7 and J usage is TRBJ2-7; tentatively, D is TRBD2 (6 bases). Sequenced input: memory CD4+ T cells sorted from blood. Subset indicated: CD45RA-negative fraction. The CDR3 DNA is TGTGCCAGCAGCGAGGGACTTTTCTACGAGCAGTACTTC. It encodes CASSEGLFYEQYF.